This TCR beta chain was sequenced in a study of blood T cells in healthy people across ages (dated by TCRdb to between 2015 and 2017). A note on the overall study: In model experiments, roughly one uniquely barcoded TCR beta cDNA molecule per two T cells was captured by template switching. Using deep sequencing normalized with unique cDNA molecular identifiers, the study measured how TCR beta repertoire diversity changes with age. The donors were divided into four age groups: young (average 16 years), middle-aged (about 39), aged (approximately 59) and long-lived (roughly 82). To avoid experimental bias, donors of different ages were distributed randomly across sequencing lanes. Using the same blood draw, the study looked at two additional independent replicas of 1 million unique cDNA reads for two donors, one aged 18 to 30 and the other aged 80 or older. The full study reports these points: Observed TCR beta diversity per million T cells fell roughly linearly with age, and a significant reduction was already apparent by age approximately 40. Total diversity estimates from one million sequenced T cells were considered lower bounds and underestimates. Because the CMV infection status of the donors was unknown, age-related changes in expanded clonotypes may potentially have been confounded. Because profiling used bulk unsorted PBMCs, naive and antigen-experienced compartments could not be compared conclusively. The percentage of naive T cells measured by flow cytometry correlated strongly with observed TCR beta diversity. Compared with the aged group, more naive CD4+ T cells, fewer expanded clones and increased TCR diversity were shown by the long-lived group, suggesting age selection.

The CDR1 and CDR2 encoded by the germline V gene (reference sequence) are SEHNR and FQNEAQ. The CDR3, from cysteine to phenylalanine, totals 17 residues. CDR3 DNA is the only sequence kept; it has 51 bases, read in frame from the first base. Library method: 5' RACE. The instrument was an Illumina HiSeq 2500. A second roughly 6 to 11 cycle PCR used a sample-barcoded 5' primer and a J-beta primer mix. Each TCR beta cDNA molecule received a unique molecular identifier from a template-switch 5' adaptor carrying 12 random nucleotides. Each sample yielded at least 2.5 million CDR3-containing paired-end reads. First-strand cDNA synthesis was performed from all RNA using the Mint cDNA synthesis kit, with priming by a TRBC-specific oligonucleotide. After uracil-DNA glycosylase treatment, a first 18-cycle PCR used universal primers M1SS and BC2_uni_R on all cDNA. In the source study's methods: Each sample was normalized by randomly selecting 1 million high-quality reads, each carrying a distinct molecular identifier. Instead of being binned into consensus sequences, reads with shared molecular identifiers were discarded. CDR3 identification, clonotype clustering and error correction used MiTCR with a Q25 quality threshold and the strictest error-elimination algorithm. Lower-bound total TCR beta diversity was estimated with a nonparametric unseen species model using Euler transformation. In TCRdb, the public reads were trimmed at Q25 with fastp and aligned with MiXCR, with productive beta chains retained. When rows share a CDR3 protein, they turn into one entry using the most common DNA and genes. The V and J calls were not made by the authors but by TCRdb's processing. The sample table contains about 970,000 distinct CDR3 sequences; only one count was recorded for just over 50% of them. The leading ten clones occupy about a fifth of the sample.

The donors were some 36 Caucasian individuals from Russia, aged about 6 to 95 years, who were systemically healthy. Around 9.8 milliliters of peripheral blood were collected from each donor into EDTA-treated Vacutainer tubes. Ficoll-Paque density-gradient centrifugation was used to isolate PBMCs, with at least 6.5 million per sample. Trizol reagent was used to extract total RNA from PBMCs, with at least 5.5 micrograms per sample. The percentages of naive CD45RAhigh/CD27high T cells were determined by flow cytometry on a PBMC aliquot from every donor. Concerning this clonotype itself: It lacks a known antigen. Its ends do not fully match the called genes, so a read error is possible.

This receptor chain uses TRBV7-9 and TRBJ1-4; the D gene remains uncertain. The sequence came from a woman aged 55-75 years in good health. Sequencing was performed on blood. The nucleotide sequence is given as TGTGCCAGCAGCCCCTCCTCCCGTGGGGAGAGGAATGAAGAACTGTTTTTT. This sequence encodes CASSPSSRGERNEELFF. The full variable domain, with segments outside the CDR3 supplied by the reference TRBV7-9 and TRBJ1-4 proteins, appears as DTGVSQNPRHKITKRGQNVTFRCDPISEHNRLYWYRQTLGQGPEFLTYFQNEAQLEKSRLLSDRFSAERPKGSFSTLEIQRTEQGDSAMYLCASSPSSRGERNEELFFGSGTQLSVL.